The clone carrying this TCR beta chain was picked up a small number of times. This record comes from a study of T cells in localized non-small cell lung cancer. Profiling relied on immunoSEQ multiplex PCR, and the TCRdb table lists in-frame clones only, not all of them. This sample has roughly 66,000 clones, with about 90% found just once. V was pared by 4 bases and J by 2 bases, with 8 bases of the junction left unmatched. Looked up from germline, CDR1 is MNHEY and CDR2 is SVGAGI. The CDR3 has 16 residues. The gene calls are TRBV6-5 and TRBJ2-7, with 10 positions matching TRBD1. This TCR derives from a woman aged 35 to 70 with stage I lung adenocarcinoma. The starting material was peripheral blood, obtained before any cancer treatment. Here the CDR3 reads CASSSYGTGATYEQYF. DNA of the CDR3: TGTGCCAGCAGTTCCTACGGGACAGGGGCTACCTACGAGCAGTACTTC.